The source of this T cell receptor (beta chain) is a study of blood T cell repertoires in COVID-19. Looking at the study overall: The United States, Italy and Spain were the sources of the acute and convalescent COVID-19 samples. PBMCs, B-cell-depleted T cells, or T cells were the source of the cDNA or gDNA that made up the material.

Germline-derived CDR1 and CDR2 are SQVTM and ANQGSEA. With 4 bases removed from V and 8 bases from J, the gap between germline ends came to 8 bases. CDR3 size: 10 residues. This clone has a handful of counts. Only in-frame clones appear in the TCRdb table, and some are missing; sequencing was by immunoSEQ multiplex PCR. In the table there are approximately 210,000 clones, approximately 84% of which are singletons. This receptor was obtained from a woman aged 45-65 years with active or convalescent COVID-19. The V and J genes are TRBV29-1 and TRBJ1-2, with TRBD1 as a possible D gene (5 bases). Source material: peripheral blood. Here the CDR3 reads CSVVGGGYTF. CDR3 in DNA: TGCAGCGTTGTGGGGGGAGGCTACACCTTC.